The 9 T cell receptor beta chains below all came from one sample that was sequenced in a study of T cell clones after liver transplantation. Data came from immunoSEQ multiplex PCR; TCRdb stores just in-frame clones and leaves some out. There are some 7,900 clones in the sample; 80% occur only once, and roughly two fifths lies in the top ten. The specimen was CD8+ T cells from blood, collected before liver transplant. The receptor source for this set is a human donor who received a liver transplant.

This clone occurred once. This chain links TRBV27 with TRBJ1-4; D not certain. This CDR3 region has 15 residues. The germline gives CDR1 MNHEY, CDR2 SMNVEV (reference sequence). The V and J ends lost 2 bases and 12 bases respectively, with 19 bases between them. DNA for the CDR3: TGTGCCAGCAGTTTAGAGGGATTGGATGATGAGGAACTGTTTTTT. Protein sequence: CASSLEGLDDEELFF.

The chain is built from TRBV30 and TRBJ2-1, with a tentative D call TRBD2 (5 bases). The germline gives CDR1 GTSNPN, CDR2 SVGIG (reference sequence). V was pared by 0 bases and J by 7 bases, with 10 bases between. The CDR3 spans 13 residues. The CDR3, as DNA: TGTGCCTGGAGTGTACGGGGATTTAATGAGCAGTTCTTC. Translation gives CAWSVRGFNEQFF. Combining the CDR3 with reference TRBV30 and TRBJ2-1 gives the whole variable domain SQTIHQWPATLVQPVGSPLSLECTVEGTSNPNLYWYRQAAGRGLQLLFYSVGIGQISSEVPQNLSASRPQDRQFILSSKKLLLSDSGFYLCAWSVRGFNEQFFGPGTRLTVL.

This rearrangement joins TRBV15 to TRBJ2-7; 9 nucleotides line up with TRBD1. The CDR3 loop spans 17 amino acids. Germline V gene sequence: CDR1 LNHNV, CDR2 YYDKDF (reference sequence). The ends lost 3 bases at V and 3 bases at J; junction bases unmatched: 12. Written as DNA, the CDR3 is TGTGCCACCAGCAGTCACGCCGTGGACAGGGGAGGCTACGAGCAGTACTTC. The encoded protein is CATSSHAVDRGGYEQYF.

The chain employs TRBV5-1 and TRBJ2-4; D remains ambiguous. The CDR3 sequence is 16 residues long. Germline V gives CDR1 SGHRS, CDR2 YFSETQ. V lost 4 bases to trimming and J lost 0 bases, with 14 bases between them. CDR3 in DNA: TGCGCCAGCAGCCCTTATGGGCCTATAGCCAAAAACATTCAGTACTTC. This codes for CASSPYGPIAKNIQYF.

This sequence joins TRBV6-5 and TRBJ1-6; tentatively, D is TRBD1 (5 bases). The CDR3 consists of 13 residues. Trimming took off 5 bases at V and 7 bases at J, with 9 bases between the two ends. Germline V gene sequence: CDR1 MNHEY, CDR2 SVGAGI. CDR3 amino acids: CASSGTGNSPLHF. DNA of the CDR3: TGTGCCAGCAGTGGCACAGGCAATTCACCCCTCCACTTT.

The chain carries TRBV28 and TRBJ1-5; D perhaps matches TRBD1 (5 bases). V was clipped by 3 bases and J by 1 base, with 7 bases between them. Germline lookup yields CDR1 MDHEN and CDR2 SYDVKM. CDR3 size: 14 residues. The CDR3 DNA follows: TGTGCCAGCAGTTTGCGGGGGAGCAATCAGCCCCAGCATTTT. Translating gives CASSLRGSNQPQHF.

This chain links TRBV28 with TRBJ1-1, with TRBD1 identical over 8 bases. The germline V gene has CDR1 MDHEN and CDR2 SYDVKM. J was trimmed by 1 base and V by 4 bases; bases with no gene match: 8. The CDR3 runs 16 residues. Written as DNA, the CDR3 is TGTGCCAGCAGTTGGCCCCTCGGGACAGGGAACACTGAAGCTTTCTTT. Translated, it gives CASSWPLGTGNTEAFF.

V gene TRBV19 combines with J gene TRBJ2-2; 10 bases are a match to TRBD2. V was pared by 1 base and J by 5 bases, with 7 bases of the junction left unmatched. The germline V gene encodes CDR1 LNHDA and CDR2 SQIVND (reference sequence). This CDR3 spans 17 amino acids. CDR3 sequence: CASSIVPSGGRTGELFF. CDR3 nucleotides: TGTGCCAGTAGTATAGTGCCTAGCGGGGGAAGGACCGGGGAGCTGTTTTTT.

This clone has more than one count but fewer than ten. The rearrangement uses TRBV6-1 and TRBJ2-2; 9 positions match TRBD1. The CDR3 consists of 15 residues. Germline V gene sequence: CDR1 MNHNS, CDR2 SASEGT. V lost 1 base to trimming and J lost 3 bases; unmatched junction nucleotides: 0. The CDR3 reads CASSEGTGDTGELFF. The CDR3 coding sequence is TGTGCCAGCAGTGAAGGGACAGGGGACACCGGGGAGCTGTTTTTT.